This TCR beta chain was identified in a study of CD8+ T cells in alopecia areata. For the study at large: For the treated group, dosing was oral tofacitinib at 5 to 10 mg twice daily.

Notes on this clone: Its specificity is unknown.

RNA extraction and reverse transcription yielded cDNA as sequencing template. Repertoires were generated with immunoSEQ multiplex PCR, while TCRdb's copy carries only in-frame clones and drops some. The sample lists about 260,000 clones, over 45% seen once, with 0.8% to 1% in the top ten. As for treatment: oral pan-JAK inhibitor, 5-10 mg twice daily. V was pared by 0 bases and J by 2 bases, with 8 bases between. The length of the CDR3 is 15 residues. Regarding the study as a whole: Scalp clonality and expanded CD8+ clones among the top 100 were significantly decreased by tofacitinib.

The chain recombines TRBV23-1 with TRBJ1-5; D is undetermined. TRBV23-1 is an ORF, with its function uncertain. This receptor was identified in a human donor with alopecia areata. The sequences come from CD4+ T cells sorted from blood, collected around week 54, from a patient treated with tofacitinib. DNA of the CDR3: TGCGCCAGCAGTCAATCGAGGGCTGGCAATCAGCCCCAGCATTTT. Protein product: CASSQSRAGNQPQHF.